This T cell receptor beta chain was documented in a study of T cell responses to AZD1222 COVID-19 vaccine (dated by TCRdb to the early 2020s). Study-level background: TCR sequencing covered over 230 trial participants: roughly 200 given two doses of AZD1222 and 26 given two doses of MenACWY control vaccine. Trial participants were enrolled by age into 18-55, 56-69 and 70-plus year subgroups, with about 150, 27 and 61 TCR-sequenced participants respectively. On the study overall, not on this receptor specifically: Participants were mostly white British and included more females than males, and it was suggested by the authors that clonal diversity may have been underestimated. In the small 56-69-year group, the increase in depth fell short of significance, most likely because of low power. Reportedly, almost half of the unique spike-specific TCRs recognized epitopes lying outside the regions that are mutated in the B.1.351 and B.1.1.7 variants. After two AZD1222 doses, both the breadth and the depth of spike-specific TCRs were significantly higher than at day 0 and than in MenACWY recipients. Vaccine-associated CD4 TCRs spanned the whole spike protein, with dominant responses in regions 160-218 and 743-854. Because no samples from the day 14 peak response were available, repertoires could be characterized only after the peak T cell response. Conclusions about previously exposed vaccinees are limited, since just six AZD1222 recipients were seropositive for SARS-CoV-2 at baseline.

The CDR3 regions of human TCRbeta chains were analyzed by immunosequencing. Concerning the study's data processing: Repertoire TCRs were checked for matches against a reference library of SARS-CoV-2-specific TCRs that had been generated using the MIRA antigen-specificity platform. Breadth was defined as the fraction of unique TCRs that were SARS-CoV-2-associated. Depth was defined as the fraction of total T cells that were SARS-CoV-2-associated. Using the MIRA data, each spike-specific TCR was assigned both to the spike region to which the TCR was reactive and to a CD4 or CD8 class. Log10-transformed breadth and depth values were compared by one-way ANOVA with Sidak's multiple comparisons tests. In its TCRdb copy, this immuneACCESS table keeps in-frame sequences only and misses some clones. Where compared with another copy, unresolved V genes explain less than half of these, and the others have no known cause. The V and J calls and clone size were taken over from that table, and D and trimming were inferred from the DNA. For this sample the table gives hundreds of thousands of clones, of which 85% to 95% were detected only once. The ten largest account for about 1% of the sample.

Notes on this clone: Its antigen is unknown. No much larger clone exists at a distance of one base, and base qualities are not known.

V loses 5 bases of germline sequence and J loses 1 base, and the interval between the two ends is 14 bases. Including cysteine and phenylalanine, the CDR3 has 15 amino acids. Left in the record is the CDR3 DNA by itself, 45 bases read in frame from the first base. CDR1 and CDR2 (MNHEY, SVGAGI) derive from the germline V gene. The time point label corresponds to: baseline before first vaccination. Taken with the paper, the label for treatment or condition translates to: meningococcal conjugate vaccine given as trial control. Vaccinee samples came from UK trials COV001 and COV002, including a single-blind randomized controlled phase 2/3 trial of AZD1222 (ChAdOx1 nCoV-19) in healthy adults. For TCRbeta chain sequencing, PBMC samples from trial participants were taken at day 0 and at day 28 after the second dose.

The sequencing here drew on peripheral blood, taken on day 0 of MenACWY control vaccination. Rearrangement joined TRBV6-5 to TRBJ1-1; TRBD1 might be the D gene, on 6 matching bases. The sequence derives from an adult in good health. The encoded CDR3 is CASSTPGGSNTEAFF. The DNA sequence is TGTGCCAGCAGTACCCCCGGGGGCTCGAACACTGAAGCTTTCTTT.